Listed below are T cell receptor beta chains from one sample, sequenced in a study of blood T cell repertoires in COVID-19. Here immunoSEQ multiplex PCR was the method, and the copy in TCRdb shows in-frame clones only, minus some. The sample comprises about 310,000 clones, about nine tenths of which are singletons, and roughly 2% rests with the top ten. Input material: peripheral blood. The source is a man aged 18 to 30 with active or convalescent COVID-19. Both conserved end residues are part of each CDR3. D genes are given only for firm matches. Clone sizes are given selectively: once, few, many, or a class where the clone is expanded.

abundance	v_gene	d_gene	j_gene	CDR3aa	CDR3nt
-	TRBV2	-	TRBJ1-6	CASTPGYNSPLHF	TGTGCCAGCACCCCAGGGTACAATTCACCCCTCCACTTT
once	TRBV24-1	-	TRBJ2-1	CATSDLQALGVNEQFF	TGTGCCACCAGTGATTTGCAAGCGTTAGGGGTCAATGAGCAGTTCTTC
-	TRBV19	-	TRBJ1-6	CASMRDSYNSPLHF	TGTGCCAGTATGAGGGACTCCTATAATTCACCCCTCCACTTT
-	TRBV28	TRBD2	TRBJ2-5	CASSPGLVRETQYF	TGTGCCAGCAGTCCGGGACTAGTCCGAGAGACCCAGTACTTC
-	TRBV11-2	TRBD1	TRBJ1-1	CASRAGDRLNTEAFF	TGTGCCAGCAGAGCAGGGGACAGATTGAACACTGAAGCTTTCTTT
-	TRBV19	TRBD1	TRBJ1-1	CASSSHRGPGTEAFF	TGTGCCAGTAGTTCACACAGGGGGCCAGGCACTGAAGCTTTCTTT
-	TRBV7-2	TRBD1	TRBJ1-5	CASSLGFGTGVDQPQHF	TGTGCCAGCAGTCTTGGGTTTGGGACAGGGGTAGATCAGCCCCAGCATTTT
-	TRBV4-1	TRBD1	TRBJ1-4	CASSQAQGVNEKLFF	TGCGCCAGCAGCCAAGCCCAGGGGGTTAATGAAAAACTGTTTTTT
-	TRBV15	TRBD2	TRBJ2-1	CATSRDGVAGVSYNEQFF	TGTGCCACCAGCAGAGATGGAGTAGCGGGGGTTTCCTACAATGAGCAGTTCTTC
-	TRBV19	TRBD2	TRBJ2-3	CASSTRTSFPDTQYF	TGTGCCAGTAGCACTCGGACTAGCTTCCCAGATACGCAGTATTTT
few	TRBV27	TRBD2	TRBJ2-7	CASSPGSYRGGSYEQYF	TGTGCCAGCAGTCCCGGTTCGTATCGGGGGGGTTCCTACGAGCAGTACTTC
-	TRBV6-2/TRBV6-3	-	TRBJ1-5	CASSSPGDQPQHF	TGTGCCAGCAGTTCCCCAGGGGACCAGCCCCAGCATTTT
once	TRBV12-5	TRBD1	TRBJ1-5	CASGSGQYSNQPQHF	TGTGCTAGTGGTTCGGGACAGTATAGCAATCAGCCCCAGCATTTT
-	TRBV27	TRBD2	TRBJ2-1	CASSPGTSIINEQFF	TGTGCCAGCAGTCCAGGGACTAGCATCATCAATGAGCAGTTCTTC
-	TRBV29-1	-	TRBJ1-5	CSVELQDNQPQHF	TGCAGCGTTGAACTACAGGACAATCAGCCCCAGCATTTT
-	TRBV7-2	-	TRBJ2-5	CASSSPPRETQYF	TGTGCCAGCAGCTCCCCCCCGAGGGAGACCCAGTACTTC
-	TRBV4-1	-	TRBJ2-2	CASSQDLAAYINTGELFF	TGCGCCAGCAGCCAAGATTTAGCTGCCTATATCAACACCGGGGAGCTGTTTTTT
-	TRBV6-5	TRBD2	TRBJ2-7	CASSLTSGRYEQYF	TGTGCCAGCAGCTTGACTAGCGGGAGGTACGAGCAGTACTTC